The subject of this entry is one T cell receptor (beta chain). This sample was taken from a study of T cell clones after liver transplantation. Trimming cost V 8 bases and J 9 bases; bases outside gene matches: 15. The CDR3 sequence is 16 residues long. The germline V gene has CDR1 LNHDA and CDR2 SQIVND (reference sequence). Profiled with immunoSEQ multiplex PCR; TCRdb holds only in-frame clones, not every one. The data contain some 60,000 clones, 71% of them singletons. This sequence was found in a human donor who received a liver transplant. The chain links TRBV19 to TRBJ2-1; 11 bases align to TRBD1. Here the sequenced sample was CD4+ T cells from blood, taken before liver transplant. The CDR3: CASRRLGDRGLAEQFF. The DNA of the CDR3 is TGTGCCAGTCGGCGGTTGGGGGACAGGGGGTTAGCTGAGCAGTTCTTC.